This T cell receptor beta chain was obtained from a study of OX40 agonist ivuxolimab in advanced cancers. About the research overall: Eligibility admitted prior anti-PD-1, anti-PD-L1 or anti-CTLA-4 therapy; about 40% had some.

This clone was picked up one time. CDR3 length equals 17 residues. The germline V and J ends were trimmed by 0 bases and 1 base, with 14 bases remaining between them. Germline CDR1 SGHDT, CDR2 YYEEEE. Profiling relied on immunoSEQ multiplex PCR, and the TCRdb table lists in-frame clones only, not all of them. The table records tens of thousands of clones, more than 85% of them present only once. This sequence was found in an adult with an advanced solid tumor such as melanoma, head and neck, liver or kidney cancer. The rearrangement links TRBV5-6 to TRBJ1-5; TRBD1 might be the D (6 bases). The material sequenced was CD4+ or CD8+ T cells sorted from blood, taken in a trial of the OX40 agonist ivuxolimab. CDR3 nucleotide sequence: TGTGCCAGCAGCTTGGGCAGGGGAGGTGGGAGCAATCAGCCCCAGCATTTT. Translating gives CASSLGRGGGSNQPQHF. Variable domain in full (rest from reference TRBV5-6 and TRBJ1-5): DAGVTQSPTHLIKTRGQQVTLRCSPKSGHDTVSWYQQALGQGPQFIFQYYEEEERQRGNFPDRFSGHQFPNYSSELNVNALLLGDSALYLCASSLGRGGGSNQPQHFGDGTRLSIL.